The rows below give T cell receptor beta chains drawn from one sample of a study of CD8 T cells in Susac syndrome. MiXCR was run by TCRdb on the immunoSEQ multiplex PCR reads, yielding one entry per CDR3 protein. The table includes 110,000 or so distinct CDR3 sequences, about 96% detected once. Sequenced material: CD4+ T cells from PBMCs. The source of these receptors is a human donor in good health. Each CDR3 is given with its conserved first and last residue. Fields, in order: D gene, clone size, J gene, V gene, CDR3 protein. A D gene is named only where the DNA matches it firmly. For some rows the clone size is stated as once, few or many, or as a class when expanded; others skip it.

D gene: -
clone size: -
J gene: TRBJ1-5
V gene: TRBV5-1
CDR3 protein: CASSLEGISNQPQHF

D gene: -
clone size: -
J gene: TRBJ2-5
V gene: TRBV25-1
CDR3 protein: CASSERSVAVWGQETQYF

D gene: -
clone size: -
J gene: TRBJ2-4
V gene: TRBV27
CDR3 protein: CASGGPQPWTYF

D gene: -
clone size: -
J gene: TRBJ2-5
V gene: TRBV14
CDR3 protein: CASSQQDRFQETQYF

D gene: -
clone size: once
J gene: TRBJ1-5
V gene: TRBV15
CDR3 protein: CATSRGKGGGDSNQPQHF

D gene: TRBD1
clone size: -
J gene: TRBJ2-7
V gene: TRBV5-1
CDR3 protein: CASSLQGGLTYEQYF

D gene: TRBD2
clone size: -
J gene: TRBJ2-1
V gene: TRBV7-3
CDR3 protein: CASSARGLNNEQFF

D gene: TRBD2
clone size: -
J gene: TRBJ2-7
V gene: TRBV6-5
CDR3 protein: CASSRLAGEYEQYF

D gene: TRBD1
clone size: -
J gene: TRBJ2-1
V gene: TRBV25-1
CDR3 protein: CASMPGGIYNEQFF

D gene: -
clone size: -
J gene: TRBJ1-5
V gene: TRBV3-1
CDR3 protein: CASSQEHLNQPQHF